The next 31 T cell receptor beta chains were all read from a single sample in a study of molecular identifiers for immune sequencing clone quantification (dated by TCRdb to the late 2010s). The method behind the library was PCR. The sequencer listed for this sample is Illumina HiSeq 4000. TCRdb took the public reads, trimmed them with fastp at Q25, ran MiXCR for clone calling and kept in-frame beta chains. Each record represents a unique CDR3 protein, reported with the most common genes and DNA among its rows. This sample has approximately 500,000 distinct CDR3 sequences in its table, and about a fifth of those were observed once. The ten largest make up about 0.78% of the sample. The source material was naive CD8+ T cells from blood, with Jurkat cell RNA spiked in. The cell subset or site tag for this specimen amounts to: FACS-sorted CD8+CD4-CCR7+CD45RA+ naive T cells. The receptor set was obtained from a human donor in good health. Some libraries in this study had Jurkat cell RNA spiked in.

This sequence joins TRBV10-3 and TRBJ2-3, with 8 bases fitting TRBD2. J gave up 6 bases and V 10 bases, and 21 bases lay outside the gene matches. The CDR3 length is 17 residues. The germline CDR1 and CDR2 sequences are ENHRY and SYGVKD. As DNA, the CDR3 is TGTGCCACCACCCCCCTCGGGGGGGGGACTTTAGGGGATACGCAGTATTTT. It specifies CATTPLGGGTLGDTQYF.

Ten or more counts support this clonotype. The chain is built from TRBV5-1 and TRBJ1-1; D remains ambiguous. The germline V and J ends were trimmed by 4 bases and 6 bases, with 13 bases remaining between them. The germline V gene encodes CDR1 SGHRS and CDR2 YFSETQ. This CDR3 region has 13 residues. For the CDR3, the DNA is TGCGCCAGCAGCCCTTCCTCCCACGCTGAAGCTTTCTTT. This sequence encodes CASSPSSHAEAFF.

Comment on this clonotype: One base away lies a much larger clone, so this may be a sequencing read error. CDR3 in amino acids: CSVGTGLTGELFF. In DNA form, the CDR3 reads TGCAGCGTTGGGACGGGCCTCACCGGGGAGCTGTTTTTT. The chain couples TRBV29-1 to TRBJ2-2, with no clear D. Trimming took 4 bases from V and 4 from J, leaving 10 bases between them. The germline V gene encodes CDR1 SQVTM and CDR2 ANQGSEA. The length of the CDR3 is 13 residues.

This clonotype was recorded at least ten times. This chain links TRBV7-9 with TRBJ1-6; D is possibly TRBD1 (6 bases). Trimming pared 5 bases from V and 8 bases from J, leaving 7 bases between. Looked up from germline, CDR1 is SEHNR and CDR2 is FQNEAQ (reference sequence). The CDR3 consists of 12 residues. CDR3 protein: CASSQGYSPLHF. DNA for the CDR3: TGTGCCAGCAGCCAGGGGTATTCACCCCTCCACTTT.

This clonotype was counted between two and nine times. V usage is TRBV6-2 or TRBV6-3 and J usage is TRBJ2-5; D is undetermined. The CDR3 has 12 residues. Germline lookup yields CDR1 MNHEY and CDR2 SVGEGT. Trimming removed 5 bases from V and 0 bases from J, with 4 bases in between. This CDR3 reads CASSTNQETQYF. The CDR3 DNA sequence: TGTGCCAGCAGTACCAACCAAGAGACCCAGTACTTC.

This clonotype was picked up a small number of times. The J gene is TRBJ1-1, the V gene TRBV2; tentative D call: TRBD1 (6 bases). The germline V gene has CDR1 SNHLY and CDR2 FYNNEI. V lost 10 bases and J 0 bases, leaving 12 bases between the germline ends. The CDR3 covers 13 residues. This CDR3 reads CATGGSMNTEAFF. The CDR3 DNA sequence: TGTGCCACGGGGGGCAGTATGAACACTGAAGCTTTCTTT.

The table lists this clonotype with many counts. The chain is built from TRBV7-9 and TRBJ2-2; TRBD1 matches at 7 bases. Germline loops: CDR1 SEHNR, CDR2 FQNEAQ (reference sequence). This CDR3 spans 15 amino acids. The ends lost 5 bases at V and 4 bases at J; junction bases unmatched: 7. Here the CDR3 DNA reads TGTGCCAGCAGCCACCCGACAGGGTTCACCGGGGAGCTGTTTTTT. It yields the protein CASSHPTGFTGELFF. Looking up the rest from reference TRBV7-9 and TRBJ2-2 gives the full variable domain: DTGVSQNPRHKITKRGQNVTFRCDPISEHNRLYWYRQTLGQGPEFLTYFQNEAQLEKSRLLSDRFSAERPKGSFSTLEIQRTEQGDSAMYLCASSHPTGFTGELFFGEGSRLTVL.

In regard to this clonotype: An end of the junction differs from the germline gene, which may be a read error. The chain employs TRBV20-1 and TRBJ2-5; D perhaps matches TRBD1 (8 bases). Germline V gives CDR1 DFQATT, CDR2 SNEGSKA (reference sequence). The CDR3 is 14 amino acids. CDR3 nucleotide sequence: TGCAGTGCCACAGGGGGGGAGGCCCAAGAGACCCAGTGCTTC. It specifies CSATGGEAQETQCF.

This clonotype was seen at least ten times. This rearrangement joins TRBV6-2 or TRBV6-3 to TRBJ2-1; D not resolved. The ends were cut back, 7 bases at V and 5 bases at J, with 12 bases in the middle. Per germline, CDR1 MNHEY and CDR2 SVGEGT. The CDR3 loop spans 13 amino acids. CDR3 residues: CASTDGQNNEQFF. Written as DNA, the CDR3 is TGTGCCAGCACCGACGGGCAGAACAATGAGCAGTTCTTC.

The sample holds many counts of this clonotype. The gene calls are TRBV12-3 or TRBV12-4 and TRBJ2-2; the D is unclear. Trimming pared 3 bases from V and 6 bases from J, leaving 11 bases between. The CDR3 length is 14 residues. The CDR3: CASSLFEYAGELFF. CDR3 in DNA: TGTGCCAGCAGTTTGTTTGAGTATGCCGGGGAGCTGTTTTTT.

This clonotype showed up many times. The chain couples TRBV4-3 to TRBJ1-1; maybe TRBD1 (5 bases). Germline lookup yields CDR1 LGHNA and CDR2 YSLEER. The CDR3 sequence is 15 residues long. V shed 0 bases and J shed 1 base, with 9 bases lying between them. The CDR3 DNA is TGCGCCAGCAGCCAAGATTGGAGGGGGAACACTGAAGCTTTCTTT. It encodes CASSQDWRGNTEAFF.

The gene calls are TRBV11-2 and TRBJ2-7; 7 bases agree with TRBD2. Germline V gene lookup returns CDR1 SGHAT and CDR2 FQNNGV. The length of the CDR3 is 15 residues. Trimming took 2 bases from V and 6 from J; bases not matched to a gene: 10. DNA of the CDR3: TGTGCCAGCAGCTTACCTGGCGGGAGTGTCGGCGAGCAGTACTTC. Amino acids: CASSLPGGSVGEQYF.

The chain joins TRBV28 to TRBJ2-3, with 10 bases that match TRBD2. Looked up from germline, CDR1 is MDHEN and CDR2 is SYDVKM. Unmatched junction bases numbered 6, after V lost 4 bases and J lost 2 bases. The CDR3 has 16 residues. CDR3 sequence reads: CASSSELAGFTDTQYF. For the CDR3, the DNA is TGTGCCAGCAGTTCTGAACTAGCGGGATTCACAGATACGCAGTATTTT. The variable domain in full, with the rest retrieved from reference TRBV28 and TRBJ2-3, is DVKVTQSSRYLVKRTGEKVFLECVQDMDHENMFWYRQDPGLGLRLIYFSYDVKMKEKGDIPEGYSVSREKKERFSLILESASTNQTSMYLCASSSELAGFTDTQYFGPGTRLTVL.

This clonotype has just a few counts. CDR3 bases: TGTGCCAGCAGTCCAACCTATGTTAAGGGACAATACGAGCAGTACTTC. This translates into CASSPTYVKGQYEQYF. This chain uses TRBV27 with TRBJ2-7, with a tentative D call TRBD1 (6 bases). CDR1 and CDR2 from the germline V gene are MNHEY and SMNVEV (reference sequence). The V end was cut by 5 bases, the J end by 4 bases, with 21 bases between. This CDR3 comprises 16 residues.

The table lists this clonotype with many counts. The chain combines TRBV5-1 with TRBJ1-1; D gene unclear. From germline, CDR1 is SGHRS and CDR2 YFSETQ. The CDR3 contains 14 residues. Deletions cut 0 bases from V and 5 bases from J, with 11 bases between. The CDR3 region is CASSLVGFWTEAFF. The CDR3 DNA reads as TGCGCCAGCAGCTTGGTGGGATTTTGGACTGAAGCTTTCTTT.

On this clonotype: A read error may be the cause here, since a much bigger clone is one base away. The chain combines TRBV6-6 with TRBJ2-3; 10 bases match TRBD2. The V gene's germline CDR1 is MNHNY and CDR2 SVGAGI (reference sequence). The CDR3 runs 15 residues. V was clipped by 8 bases and J by 3 bases; unmatched bases: 8. The chain's CDR3 is CASGKAGGLTDTQYF. The CDR3 DNA is TGTGCCAGCGGTAAAGCGGGGGGGCTGACAGATACGCAGTATTTT.

Points on this clonotype: A much more abundant neighbour one base away suggests this may be a read error. The chain recombines TRBV7-6 with TRBJ2-3; 8 bases map to TRBD2. Germline values: CDR1 SGHVS, CDR2 FNYEAQ. The CDR3 loop spans 14 amino acids. CDR3 coding DNA: TGTGCCAGCAGCTTAGTTGCAGCGGGAGATACGCATTATTTT. It yields the protein CASSLVAAGDTHYF.

This clonotype was found a few times. The chain recombines TRBV7-7 with TRBJ2-2; 7 bases are a match to TRBD2. Germline trimming cut 3 bases from V and 6 bases from J; bases unmatched to any gene: 1. CDR3 size: 13 residues. Germline CDR1 and CDR2: SSHAT and FNYEAQ (reference sequence). The CDR3 DNA reads TGTGCCAGCAGCTTCGGACTAGCCGGGGAGCTGTTTTTT. It encodes CASSFGLAGELFF.

The chain combines TRBV4-3 with TRBJ1-6, with a weak D call TRBD1 (5 bases). CDR1 and CDR2 from the germline V gene are LGHNA and YSLEER. V was shortened by 2 bases and J by 11 bases, with 13 bases between the two germline ends. The CDR3 extends over 14 amino acids. The DNA of the CDR3 is TGCGCCAGCAGCCAACGACTCGAAGGGGCACCCCTCCACTTT. Its protein product is CASSQRLEGAPLHF.

This clonotype was counted only a few times. The V and J genes are TRBV4-1 and TRBJ2-1; 7 nucleotides agree with TRBD2. Germline-derived CDR1 and CDR2 are MGHRA and YSYEKL. V was clipped by 1 base and J by 2 bases; unmatched bases: 11. The length of the CDR3 is 18 residues. The CDR3 loop reads CASSQAPSVLAAYNEQFF. The CDR3, as DNA: TGCGCCAGCAGCCAAGCCCCAAGCGTGCTAGCGGCCTACAATGAGCAGTTCTTC.

This clonotype was recorded a few times. The chain recombines TRBV6-5 with TRBJ2-7; 8 bases are a match to TRBD2. CDR1 is MNHEY, CDR2 SVGAGI, per germline. Losses at the gene ends were 5 bases for V and 2 bases for J; bases not matched to a gene: 11. This CDR3 is 16 amino acids long. This CDR3 reads CASSLTPSGLTYEQYF. In DNA, the CDR3 is TGTGCCAGCAGTCTAACTCCTAGCGGGCTGACCTACGAGCAGTACTTC.

Notes on this clonotype: With a much larger clone just one base away, this may be a read error. The chain couples TRBV29-1 to TRBJ1-1; D gene unclear. Germline V gives CDR1 SQVTM, CDR2 ANQGSEA. CDR3 length equals 10 residues. The DNA of the CDR3 is TGCAGCGCTGGCCGGACTGAAGCTTGCTTT. It yields the protein CSAGRTEACF.

About this clonotype itself: This may arise from a read error, as a much more abundant clone is one base away. The chain links TRBV15 to TRBJ2-7; TRBD1 aligns across 7 bases. The CDR3 consists of 14 residues. The germline V gene has CDR1 LNHNV and CDR2 YYDKDF (reference sequence). CDR3 protein: CATSTMTGTYELYF. The CDR3 bases are TGTGCCACCAGCACGATGACAGGGACCTACGAGCTGTACTTC.

This clonotype came up many times. V is TRBV7-8 and J is TRBJ2-6; D is tentatively TRBD1 or TRBD2 (5 bases each). Germline V gene data show CDR1 as SGHVS and CDR2 as FQNEAQ. This CDR3 region has 15 residues. V lost 9 bases and J 1 base, leaving 13 bases between the germline ends. The CDR3 here is CASTQGVSGANVLTF. CDR3 DNA: TGTGCCAGTACGCAGGGAGTGTCTGGGGCCAACGTCCTGACTTTC.

This clonotype occurred a few times. The chain couples TRBV6-5 to TRBJ2-2; no clear D. Germline CDR1 reads MNHEY; CDR2 reads SVGAGI. With 0 bases removed from V and 6 bases from J, the gap between germline ends came to 8 bases. There are 14 residues in the CDR3. As DNA, the CDR3 is TGTGCCAGCAGTTACTCGCAGGCCCCCGGGGAGCTGTTTTTT. Protein sequence: CASSYSQAPGELFF.

This clonotype was seen a few times. The chain is built from TRBV2 and TRBJ1-1; weak D call: TRBD1 (6 bases). The CDR3 covers 18 residues. Trimming took 7 bases from V and 3 from J, leaving 27 bases between them. Germline V gene data show CDR1 as SNHLY and CDR2 as FYNNEI. CDR3 coding DNA: TGTGCCAGCAACGCCCGCGTTGGGGGGGCCAGTGAGGACACTGAAGCTTTCTTT. Protein sequence: CASNARVGGASEDTEAFF.

Details on this clonotype: This may be a read error: a much more frequent sequence differs by one nucleotide. The conserved phenylalanine or tryptophan is not found at the CDR3 terminus, so this likely reflects a read error. The chain couples TRBV7-6 to TRBJ2-5; 8 positions match TRBD2. Germline V gene sequence: CDR1 SGHVS, CDR2 FNYEAQ. V lost 5 bases and J lost 1; bases outside the gene matches: 9. The CDR3 has 16 amino acids. The CDR3 loop is CASSILAANFQETQYS. The CDR3 region has the DNA TGTGCCAGCAGCATACTAGCGGCCAACTTCCAAGAGACCCAGTACTCC.

In this sample, this clonotype turned up many times. The chain carries TRBV4-1 and TRBJ1-5; D call uncertain. The V gene's germline CDR1 is MGHRA and CDR2 YSYEKL. Trimming cost V 1 base and J 4 bases, with 11 bases left between them. The CDR3 covers 15 residues. For the CDR3, the DNA is TGCGCCAGCAGCCAAGTGGGAGGGCTAAATCAGCCCCAGCATTTT. It is translated as CASSQVGGLNQPQHF.

This clonotype was picked up a small number of times. The CDR3 DNA sequence: TGCGCCAGCAGCCGAGCTCATAGCGGGGACCCCTACAATGAGCAGTTCTTC. Translated, it gives CASSRAHSGDPYNEQFF. The rearrangement uses TRBV4-3 and TRBJ2-1, with 8 bases aligning to TRBD2. V was pared by 4 bases and J by 2 bases, with 10 bases of the junction left unmatched. Germline lookup yields CDR1 LGHNA and CDR2 YSLEER. CDR3 length: 17 amino acids.

This clonotype was seen at least ten times. The chain recombines TRBV4-3 with TRBJ2-1; tentatively, D is TRBD2 (6 bases). In germline, CDR1 is LGHNA, CDR2 YSLEER. The V end lost 6 bases, the J end lost 8 bases, and 14 bases lay between the germline ends. This CDR3 region has 13 residues. The CDR3 nucleotides read TGCGCCAGCAGTCCAGCGAGGGACTATGAGCAGTTCTTC. Amino acid sequence: CASSPARDYEQFF.

J is TRBJ2-7 and V is TRBV11-1; D may be TRBD1 (6 bases). The CDR3 length is 13 residues. Trimming cost V 3 bases and J 3 bases, with 9 bases left between them. Germline CDR1 SGHAT, CDR2 FQDESV (reference sequence). As DNA, the CDR3 is TGTGCCAGCAGCTTCGGGACATTCTACGAGCAGTACTTC. This gives the protein CASSFGTFYEQYF.